One T cell receptor (beta chain) is described in this entry. What it recognizes is unknown. The PCR had 60 Vbeta and 13 Jbeta primers. Generated by immunoSEQ multiplex PCR, the TCRdb table keeps only in-frame clones and is missing some. The sample holds roughly 190,000 clones, roughly four fifths seen once. Donors consisted of healthy bone marrow donors. The sample belongs to a study of cytomegalovirus exposure and HLA in healthy donors. Study-wide findings and caveats: A further, later analysis showed that HLA-associated TCR beta chains (compared with equally common others) were more clonally expanded.

Unmatched junction bases numbered 5, after V lost 3 bases and J lost 6 bases. The germline V gene encodes CDR1 SNHLY and CDR2 FYNNEI. The CDR3 is made up of 14 amino acids. Sequenced: PBMCs. The receptor comes from a woman between 25 and 40 years old in good health and CMV-seropositive. This chain links TRBV2 with TRBJ1-5; 7 positions agree with TRBD1. The CDR3 nucleotides are TGTGCCAGCAGTGAGGAGGGGGCAGCTCAGCCCCAGCATTTT. As protein: CASSEEGAAQPQHF.